A selection of T cell receptor beta chains follows, all from one sample in a study of blood T cell repertoires in COVID-19. Generated by immunoSEQ multiplex PCR, the TCRdb table keeps only in-frame clones and is missing some. The sample contains 210,000 or so clones, roughly four fifths of which appear only once. Material for sequencing was peripheral blood. These receptor sequences come from a woman aged 40 to 55 with acute or convalescent COVID-19. Both conserved end residues are part of each CDR3. Fields, in order: J gene, V gene, clone size, D gene, CDR3 DNA, CDR3 protein. The D gene is left open where the match is weak. Size is stated for part of the rows, as once, few or many counts, or as a class when the clone is expanded.

TRBJ1-2,TRBV30,-,-,TGTGCCTGGACTTGGGGGCTAGGGGATGGCTACACCTTC,CAWTWGLGDGYTF
TRBJ1-1,TRBV5-1,-,TRBD1,TGCGCCAGCAGCTTGGACTTGGACAGGGAAGAAGCTTTCTTT,CASSLDLDREEAFF
TRBJ2-6,TRBV7-6,-,-,TGTGCCAGCAGCCCCAGCGGATCTGGGGCCAACGTCCTGACTTTC,CASSPSGSGANVLTF
TRBJ2-7,TRBV7-3,once,-,TGTGCCAGCAGCTTAACGACTGCAGCCCAATACGAGCAGTACTTC,CASSLTTAAQYEQYF
TRBJ1-1,TRBV27,-,TRBD1,TGTGCCAGCAACAGGGGCACTGAAGCTTTCTTT,CASNRGTEAFF
TRBJ2-3,TRBV15,-,TRBD2,TGTGCCACCAGCAGTGAGACTAGCGCAACTAGCACAGATACGCAGTATTTT,CATSSETSATSTDTQYF
TRBJ1-6,TRBV5-4,-,TRBD1,TGTGCCAGCAGCTCAGGTCCGGGACAGAGTAATTCACCCCTCCACTTT,CASSSGPGQSNSPLHF
TRBJ2-3,TRBV10-2,-,TRBD2,TGCGCCAGCAGTGAGATAGCGGGGGGCACAGATACGCAGTATTTT,CASSEIAGGTDTQYF
TRBJ2-1,TRBV27,-,-,TGTGCCAGCAGTTTGGTTAGTCCCCCCTACAATGAGCAGTTCTTC,CASSLVSPPYNEQFF
TRBJ1-4,TRBV5-1,-,TRBD1,TGCGCCAGCAGCACAACCGGGACAGGGGCTGAAAAACTGTTTTTT,CASSTTGTGAEKLFF
TRBJ2-7,TRBV4-3,-,-,TGCGCCAGCAGCCAAGTGCCAGGCTACGAGCAGTACTTC,CASSQVPGYEQYF
TRBJ2-7,TRBV7-4,-,TRBD1,TGTGCCAGCAGCCTCGACCGGGACAGGGGGATCGAGCAGTACTTC,CASSLDRDRGIEQYF
TRBJ2-5,TRBV6-2/TRBV6-3,-,TRBD2,TGTGCCAGCAGTTATCTGGCGGGAGTTGAGACCCAGTACTTC,CASSYLAGVETQYF
TRBJ1-2,TRBV6-5,-,-,TGTGCCAGCAGTCCGACAGGCTATGGCTACACCTTC,CASSPTGYGYTF
TRBJ2-2,TRBV5-5,-,TRBD2,TGTGCCAGCAGCTATCTGGGACTAGCGGGAGGCACCGGGGAGCTGTTTTTT,CASSYLGLAGGTGELFF
TRBJ2-6,TRBV28,-,TRBD2,TGTGCCAGCAGTTTAGGCCCCGGGCGGGGGGGCCCAGGTGGGGCCAACGTCCTGACTTTC,CASSLGPGRGGPGGANVLTF
TRBJ1-1,TRBV27,-,-,TGTGCCAGCAGTTCCGGGGGAGGGTCAGCTTTCTTT,CASSSGGGSAFF
TRBJ2-7,TRBV29-1,once,-,TGCAGCGCCCGGGGTTCGGGAAGTGGTGGTTACGAGCAGTACTTC,CSARGSGSGGYEQYF
TRBJ2-7,TRBV7-6,few,-,TGTGCCAGCAGCTTAGCGTCCGGGGGTTACTACGAGCAGTACTTC,CASSLASGGYYEQYF
TRBJ1-6,TRBV15,-,-,TGTGCCACCAGCAGGACACGAGATAATTCACCCCTCCACTTT,CATSRTRDNSPLHF
TRBJ2-1,TRBV14,-,TRBD2,TGTGCCAGCAGCCAGGGACTAGCGGGAACCCAGTTCTTC,CASSQGLAGTQFF
TRBJ2-7,TRBV6-1,-,TRBD1,TGTGCCAGCAGTGAAGCTTGGACAGGGGGCTACGAGCAGTACTTC,CASSEAWTGGYEQYF
TRBJ2-7,TRBV5-1,-,TRBD2,TGCGCCAGCAGTGAGACTAGCGGGCCCCACTACGAGCAGTACTTC,CASSETSGPHYEQYF
TRBJ2-1,TRBV14,-,-,TGTGCCAGCAGCCAAGACTTCTCTCATGAGCAGTTCTTC,CASSQDFSHEQFF
TRBJ1-1,TRBV6-5,-,-,TGTGCCAGCAGTCTACAAGGGAGCGACACTGAAGCTTTCTTT,CASSLQGSDTEAFF
TRBJ2-1,TRBV3-1/TRBV3-2,-,TRBD2,TGTGCCAGCAGATCTACTAGCGGGGCCAACAATGAGCAGTTCTTC,CASRSTSGANNEQFF
TRBJ2-3,TRBV27,-,-,TGTGCCAGCCTAGCGTTAGGCACAGATACGCAGTATTTT,CASLALGTDTQYF
TRBJ2-1,TRBV11-3,-,TRBD2,TGTGCCAGCAGCCAAGGGAGGGAGCGGGGAAATGAGCAGTTCTTC,CASSQGRERGNEQFF
TRBJ2-3,TRBV4-1,few,TRBD2,TGCGCCAGCAGCCAAGAGGCTAGCGGGGGCTTCACAGATACGCAGTATTTT,CASSQEASGGFTDTQYF
TRBJ2-7,TRBV25-1,-,TRBD1,TGTGCCAGCAGTGAAATTTGGCGGGGACAGGGTCCGGGCGAGCAGTACTTC,CASSEIWRGQGPGEQYF
TRBJ1-4,TRBV12-3/TRBV12-4,-,-,TGTGCCAGCAGCCCGAGGGTGAGCGAAAAACTGTTTTTT,CASSPRVSEKLFF
TRBJ2-2,TRBV7-6,-,TRBD1,TGTGCCAGCAGCTTTGTGACAGGGCCCACCGGGGAGCTGTTTTTT,CASSFVTGPTGELFF
TRBJ1-6,TRBV7-7,-,-,TGTGCCAGCAGCCTCACACGAGGGTCACCCCTCCACTTT,CASSLTRGSPLHF